This TCR beta chain was identified in a study of cytomegalovirus exposure and HLA in healthy donors. Broader study findings: Analysis was carried out at a later point, and it linked a missense DCLRE1C variant to TCR beta V- and J-gene trimming. Being productive about 87% or about 30% of the time was typical of most TCR beta V segments in an earlier analysis. After further analysis at a later stage, 16,951 TCR beta sequences were associated with HLA alleles at 0.05 false discovery rate. Being indistinguishable, some V segments were excluded, TRBV6-2 and TRBV6-3 among them.

The germline V gene encodes CDR1 MNHNY and CDR2 SVGAGI (reference sequence). This CDR3 region has 15 residues. V dropped 6 bases and J dropped 3 bases, with 18 bases sitting between them. The PCR made use of 60 Vbeta and 13 Jbeta primers. Sequencing was performed with immunoSEQ multiplex PCR; in TCRdb, only in-frame clones are kept and a portion is missing. Counted here are over 130,000 clones, over 75% occurring once; the ten biggest clones make up around 2.4%. Points on this clone: Its antigen is unidentified.

This TCR derives from a male donor in good health and CMV-seronegative. Material for sequencing was PBMCs. This chain connects TRBV6-6 to TRBJ2-7; D is perhaps TRBD2 (6 bases). CDR3 DNA: TGTGCCAGCAGCCGCAGAGCGGGCCCCAACTACGAGCAGTACTTC. Translated: CASSRRAGPNYEQYF.